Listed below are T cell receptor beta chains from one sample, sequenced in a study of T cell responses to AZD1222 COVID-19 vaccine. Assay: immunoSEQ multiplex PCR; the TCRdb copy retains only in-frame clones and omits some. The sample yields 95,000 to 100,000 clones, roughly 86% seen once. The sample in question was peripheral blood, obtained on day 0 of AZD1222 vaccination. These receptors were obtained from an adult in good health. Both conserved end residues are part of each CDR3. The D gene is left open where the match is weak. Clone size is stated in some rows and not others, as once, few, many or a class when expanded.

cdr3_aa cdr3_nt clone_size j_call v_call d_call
CASSLNRGETQYF TGTGCCAGCAGCCTCAACAGGGGAGAGACCCAGTACTTC - TRBJ2-5 TRBV14 TRBD1
CASSPGQLSGNTIYF TGTGCCAGCAGCCCGGGACAGCTTTCTGGAAACACCATATATTTT - TRBJ1-3 TRBV5-6 TRBD1
CAWSSRRGTDTQYF TGTGCCTGGAGTTCGAGACGGGGCACAGATACGCAGTATTTT - TRBJ2-3 TRBV30 -
CASSGRGSNQPQHF TGTGCCAGTAGTGGCAGGGGGAGCAATCAGCCCCAGCATTTT - TRBJ1-5 TRBV19 TRBD1
CASSRGWDREHGYTF TGTGCCAGCAGCCGGGGCTGGGACAGGGAGCATGGCTACACCTTC - TRBJ1-2 TRBV27 TRBD1
CASSPGALAGDEQYF TGTGCCAGCAGCCCAGGGGCTCTAGCGGGTGACGAGCAGTACTTC few TRBJ2-7 TRBV4-2 TRBD2
CASRGGANYGYTF TGCGCCAGTAGGGGGGGTGCCAACTATGGCTACACCTTC - TRBJ1-2 TRBV4-3 -
CASSDRGNREGRYEQYF TGTGCCAGCAGTGATCGGGGGAACAGGGAAGGGAGATACGAGCAGTACTTC - TRBJ2-7 TRBV6-1 -
CASSPLGTGAEISNQPQHF TGTGCCAGCAGTCCGCTCGGGACAGGGGCCGAAATTAGCAATCAGCCCCAGCATTTT - TRBJ1-5 TRBV28 TRBD1
CASISQMLPSVRYF TGTGCCAGCATATCCCAGATGCTTCCCTCAGTTCGGTACTTC - TRBJ2-7 TRBV28 -
CASSDSSYNEQFF TGTGCCAGCAGCGACAGTTCCTACAATGAGCAGTTCTTC - TRBJ2-1 TRBV11-2 -
CASSPPFRDTNYGYTF TGTGCCAGCAGCCCCCCATTCAGGGATACTAACTATGGCTACACCTTC - TRBJ1-2 TRBV7-9 -
CASSGTGELLETQYF TGCGCCAGCAGCGGGACAGGAGAGCTCCTAGAGACCCAGTACTTC - TRBJ2-5 TRBV5-1 TRBD1
CASSILARSQPQHF TGTGCCAGTAGTATATTGGCCAGAAGTCAGCCCCAGCATTTT once TRBJ1-5 TRBV19 -
CASRSDLFLYGYTF TGTGCCAGCAGGTCAGATTTATTCCTTTATGGCTACACCTTC - TRBJ1-2 TRBV27 -
CASSLALGQSNTEAFF TGCGCCAGCAGCTTGGCCCTGGGGCAGTCGAACACTGAAGCTTTCTTT - TRBJ1-1 TRBV5-1 -
CASSLRRFQGKETEAFF TGTGCCAGCAGCTTAAGACGGTTCCAGGGGAAGGAAACTGAAGCTTTCTTT - TRBJ1-1 TRBV7-2 -
CASSQDIGRQNEQYF TGTGCCAGCAGCCAAGATATTGGCAGGCAAAACGAGCAGTACTTC once TRBJ2-7 TRBV3-1/TRBV3-2 -
CASSPGAGGHEQYF TGTGCCAGCTCACCAGGGGCGGGAGGGCACGAGCAGTACTTC - TRBJ2-7 TRBV18 TRBD2
CASSFRPSGTGELFF TGTGCCAGCAGCTTCCGACCCTCCGGAACCGGGGAGCTGTTTTTT few TRBJ2-2 TRBV5-6 -
CSETGRTGTEAFF TGCAGCGAAACCGGGAGAACGGGCACTGAAGCTTTCTTT - TRBJ1-1 TRBV29-1 -
CASSEEGGRPQHF TGTGCCAGCAGTGAAGAGGGGGGGAGGCCCCAGCATTTT few TRBJ1-5 TRBV2 -
CASSLEARTEQFF TGTGCCAGCAGCCTAGAGGCGAGGACTGAGCAGTTCTTC - TRBJ2-1 TRBV7-3 -
CASSSRPNTEAFF TGTGCCAGCAGTTCTAGACCGAACACTGAAGCTTTCTTT - TRBJ1-1 TRBV12-3/TRBV12-4 -
CASSYDLDNSNQPQHF TGTGCCAGCAGTTACGACTTGGACAATAGCAATCAGCCCCAGCATTTT - TRBJ1-5 TRBV6-5 -
CATSREIGGAFF TGTGCCACCAGCAGAGAGATCGGTGGAGCTTTCTTT few TRBJ1-1 TRBV15 -
CASTLGQDSEAFF TGTGCCAGCACCCTTGGACAGGACTCTGAAGCTTTCTTT - TRBJ1-1 TRBV12-3/TRBV12-4 TRBD1